This TCR beta chain emerged from a study of T cell responses to AZD1222 COVID-19 vaccine. Study-wide points: Donors were chiefly white British, with a greater number of females, and clonal diversity was perhaps underestimated. Spike-specific TCR breadth and depth rose after two AZD1222 doses. Nearly half of spike-specific TCRs reportedly target unmutated variant regions.

Germline CDR1 reads SGHKS; CDR2 reads YYEKEE (reference sequence). V lost 3 bases, J lost 8 bases, and 18 bases lay in between. The CDR3 spans 15 residues. Method: immunoSEQ multiplex PCR; TCRdb's copy keeps in-frame clones and lacks some. Of around 200,000 clones listed, approximately 92% were seen once; the top ten hold 1%. To note about this clone: The antigen remains undetermined.

This clonotype originated in an adult who received the MenACWY meningococcal vaccine as a control. The material sequenced was peripheral blood, taken 28 days after the second dose of the MenACWY control vaccine. The V and J genes are TRBV5-5 and TRBJ2-1; D might be TRBD2 (5 bases). CDR3 DNA sequence: TGTGCCAGCAGCTCTGGGGTAGCGATTAAGGATGAGCAGTTCTTC. This codes for CASSSGVAIKDEQFF.